This T cell receptor beta chain is from a study of long-term antiretroviral therapy in people with HIV. The libraries were made with immunoSEQ v3.0 at survey level. Clones were sequenced by immunoSEQ multiplex PCR, and TCRdb holds only the in-frame ones, with some missing. Here the sample spans some 31,000 clones, roughly 98% being singletons. With V trimmed by 3 bases and J by 10 bases, 6 bases remained unmatched. CDR3 length equals 13 residues. The germline V gene has CDR1 SGHRS and CDR2 YFSETQ. The chain carries TRBV5-1 and TRBJ1-2, with 10 bases fitting TRBD1. This receptor was obtained from a man aged 25 to 45 with HIV. The source material was unsorted PBMCs, sampled 7.6 years after starting antiretroviral therapy. The CDR3 reads CASSSGQGGPYTF. The CDR3 bases are TGCGCCAGCAGCTCCGGACAGGGGGGACCCTACACCTTC.